This T cell receptor (beta chain) stems from a study of graft-versus-host responses after intestinal transplantation. On the study more broadly: Those transplanted obtained multivisceral, liver-intestinal, or isolated intestinal grafts.

Sequencing used immunoSEQ multiplex PCR; TCRdb keeps in-frame clones, though not all of them. In the table there are about 39,000 clones, 85% to 95% of which are singletons. Findings of the study overall: Elevated graft-versus-host to host-versus-graft clonal ratios in allografts were recorded for patients with graft-donor T cell macrochimerism. Circulating GvH clones peaking coincided with falling HvG clones soon after transplant.

Note on this clone: No antigen is known for it.

This CDR3 is 16 amino acids long. The V segment lost 0 bases and the J segment 6 bases; nucleotides outside the gene matches: 6. CDR1 LGHNA and CDR2 YSLEER come from the germline V gene. This clonotype originated in a human donor who was the organ donor for an intestinal transplant. This specimen was unstimulated CD8+ T cells sorted from spleen or lymph node cells, taken before transplant. V gene TRBV4-3 combines with J gene TRBJ2-2; TRBD1 matches at 8 bases. The CDR3 sequence is CASSQEGQGAAGELFF. For the CDR3, the DNA is TGCGCCAGCAGCCAAGAGGGGCAGGGGGCGGCCGGGGAGCTGTTTTTT.